These 12 T cell receptor beta chains originate from one sample sequenced in a study of blood T cell repertoires in COVID-19. Assay used: immunoSEQ multiplex PCR; TCRdb lists only in-frame clones, some missing. The table lists 300,000 to 450,000 clones, 81% of them singletons. The sequenced material came from peripheral blood. These receptor sequences come from a human donor with acute or convalescent COVID-19. The donor label of this sample is uncertain.

This chain joins TRBV14 and TRBJ1-1; 8 positions agree with TRBD1. V trimming: 6 bases; J trimming: 4 bases; junction bases outside the gene matches: 7. CDR1 is SGHDN, CDR2 FVKESK, per germline. The CDR3 is made up of 14 amino acids. CDR3 DNA: TGTGCCAGCAGGAAACAGGGGGGAGGCACTGAAGCTTTCTTT. Protein: CASRKQGGGTEAFF. Using reference TRBV14 and TRBJ1-1 for the parts outside the CDR3, the full variable domain is EAGVTQFPSHSVIEKGQTVTLRCDPISGHDNLYWYRRVMGKEIKFLLHFVKESKQDESGMPNNRFLAERTGGTYSTLKVQPAELEDSGVYFCASRKQGGGTEAFFGQGTRLTVV.

This chain connects TRBV6-5 to TRBJ1-5; no firm D call. Germline-derived CDR1 and CDR2 are MNHEY and SVGAGI. Trimming shortened V by 7 bases and J by 3 bases, and 7 bases separated the two germline ends. The CDR3 extends over 12 amino acids. The CDR3 reads CASTDPNQPQHF. The CDR3 coding sequence is TGTGCCAGCACAGATCCCAATCAGCCCCAGCATTTT.

The V and J genes are TRBV24-1 and TRBJ2-1; 7 bases line up with TRBD2. V lost 9 bases, J lost 5 bases, and 15 bases stayed unmatched. This CDR3 has 16 amino acids. CDR1 is KGHDR and CDR2 is SFDVKD in the germline V gene. CDR3 nucleotides: TGTGCCACCGTGGAGGGAACCCGGGACTACGACAATGAGCAGTTCTTC. Encoded protein: CATVEGTRDYDNEQFF.

V gene TRBV7-8 combines with J gene TRBJ2-7; D possibly corresponds to TRBD2 (5 bases). Germline V gives CDR1 SGHVS, CDR2 FQNEAQ. This CDR3 is 14 amino acids long. Trimming pared 5 bases from V and 5 bases from J, leaving 16 bases between. Written as DNA, the CDR3 is TGTGCCAGCAGCGTTAGACTCGGGGTGCACGAGCAGTACTTC. Its protein product is CASSVRLGVHEQYF.

This chain links TRBV6-5 with TRBJ2-2; 7 nucleotides agree with TRBD1. CDR1 and CDR2 from the germline V gene are MNHEY and SVGAGI. This CDR3 is 14 amino acids long. The trim removed 5 bases at V and 5 bases at J, leaving 5 bases unmatched. CDR3 region: CASSRAGGTGELFF. As DNA, the CDR3 is TGTGCCAGCAGTCGGGCAGGGGGAACCGGGGAGCTGTTTTTT.

This clone came up once. The chain combines TRBV15 with TRBJ1-2; possible D gene TRBD1, 5 bases. The length of the CDR3 is 15 residues. Germline V gives CDR1 LNHNV, CDR2 YYDKDF (reference sequence). Trimming cost V 3 bases and J 8 bases, with 19 bases left between them. CDR3 sequence (DNA): TGTGCCACCAGCAGCAGAGGTAGGGGTATCGGCGGCTACACCTTC. This encodes CATSSRGRGIGGYTF.

This clone showed up just a few times. J is TRBJ2-7 and V is TRBV7-9, with no clear D. Trimming left V 3 bases short and J 7 bases short, with 7 bases between. The germline CDR1 and CDR2 sequences are SEHNR and FQNEAQ (reference sequence). The CDR3 has 11 residues. The CDR3 bases are TGTGCCAGCAGCTTGAGTCGGGAGCAGTACTTC. This gives the protein CASSLSREQYF.

The rearrangement joins TRBV19 to TRBJ1-1, with D perhaps TRBD1 (6 bases). Trimming took off 5 bases at V and 1 base at J, with 14 bases between the two ends. CDR1 and CDR2 (germline): LNHDA, SQIVND (reference sequence). CDR3 length: 15 residues. The CDR3 protein is CASSDPGHRNTEAFF. CDR3 DNA: TGTGCCAGTAGTGACCCGGGACACCGGAACACTGAAGCTTTCTTT. Filled out from reference TRBV19 and TRBJ1-1, the complete variable domain reads DGGITQSPKYLFRKEGQNVTLSCEQNLNHDAMYWYRQDPGQGLRLIYYSQIVNDFQKGDIAEGYSVSREKKESFPLTVTSAQKNPTAFYLCASSDPGHRNTEAFFGQGTRLTVV.

The chain recombines TRBV15 with TRBJ2-3; the match to TRBD2 covers 7 bases. Trimming at V came to 7 bases and at J to 1 base, leaving 14 bases not matched to a gene. Germline CDR1 is LNHNV and CDR2 is YYDKDF (reference sequence). The CDR3 sequence is 17 residues long. The CDR3 DNA is TGTGCCACCAAGCGAGGGGAGGGCCGGGGCCGCACAGATACGCAGTATTTT. This gives the protein CATKRGEGRGRTDTQYF.

The rearrangement links TRBV18 to TRBJ2-1; 10 nucleotides line up with TRBD2. Germline loops: CDR1 KGHSH, CDR2 LQKENI. The ends lost 4 bases at V and 9 bases at J; junction bases unmatched: 15. The CDR3 is 17 residues long. This chain's CDR3 is CASSLGLAVYRNSEQFF. The CDR3 nucleotides read TGTGCCAGCTCACTCGGACTAGCGGTATATCGCAATAGTGAGCAGTTCTTC.

Turning to this clone: The missing conserved phenylalanine or tryptophan at the end of this CDR3 makes a read error likely. The limits of the CDR3 on the DNA are not certain, so only TCRdb's listed CDR3 is given. This chain links TRBV3-1 (or the pseudogene TRBV3-2) with TRBJ1-6; TRBD1 was called by the table and not checked on the DNA. The CDR3 has 12 amino acids, counting both end residues. Germline loops: CDR1 LGHDT, CDR2 YNNKEL (reference sequence). CDR3 loop: CASSQGAGPMKI.

CDR3 sequence: CASSNEDRADYGYTF. The CDR3 DNA sequence: TGTGCCAGCAGCAATGAGGACAGGGCAGACTATGGCTACACCTTC. This chain connects TRBV7-9 to TRBJ1-2, with 8 bases fitting TRBD1. Germline CDR1 reads SEHNR; CDR2 reads FQNEAQ (reference sequence). Unmatched junction bases numbered 8, after V lost 5 bases and J lost 3 bases. The CDR3 length is 15 residues.